Listed below are T cell receptor beta chains from one sample, sequenced in a study of OX40 agonist ivuxolimab in advanced cancers. This table comes from immunoSEQ multiplex PCR, and its TCRdb copy is limited to in-frame clones, with some not included. The table has tens of thousands of clones, about 86% seen once. Sequencing was performed on CD4+ or CD8+ T cells sorted from blood, taken in a trial of the OX40 agonist ivuxolimab. The receptors derive from an adult with an advanced solid tumor such as melanoma, head and neck, liver or kidney cancer. The CDR3 runs from the conserved cysteine through the conserved F or W. Fields, in order: CDR3 DNA, CDR3 protein, clone size, J gene, D gene, V gene. The D gene is left open where the match is weak. Size is stated for part of the rows, as once, few or many counts, or as a class when the clone is expanded.

cdr3_nt: TGTGCCAGCAGCTTACCGAGGGGATACGACCTACAGGATACGCAGTATTTT
cdr3_aa: CASSLPRGYDLQDTQYF
clone_size: NA
j_call: TRBJ2-3
d_call: NA
v_call: TRBV11-2

cdr3_nt: TGCGCCAGCAGCCCGGGACAGGGATTCTACGAGCAGTACTTC
cdr3_aa: CASSPGQGFYEQYF
clone_size: NA
j_call: TRBJ2-7
d_call: TRBD1
v_call: TRBV5-1

cdr3_nt: TGCGCCAGCAGCTTGGGGAGCTGGAACACCGGGGAGCTGTTTTTT
cdr3_aa: CASSLGSWNTGELFF
clone_size: NA
j_call: TRBJ2-2
d_call: NA
v_call: TRBV5-1

cdr3_nt: TGCGCCAGCAATGACTATGCCGGGACAGGGCAGGGGCGCTATGGCTACACCTTC
cdr3_aa: CASNDYAGTGQGRYGYTF
clone_size: NA
j_call: TRBJ1-2
d_call: TRBD1
v_call: TRBV10-2

cdr3_nt: TGTGCCAGCAGTGAATCATCGGACAGTGAAAAACTGTTTTTT
cdr3_aa: CASSESSDSEKLFF
clone_size: NA
j_call: TRBJ1-4
d_call: NA
v_call: TRBV2

cdr3_nt: TGTGCCAGCAGCCAAGTCGCGATCATCGGCGGGGGGGCTACAGATACGCAGTATTTT
cdr3_aa: CASSQVAIIGGGATDTQYF
clone_size: NA
j_call: TRBJ2-3
d_call: TRBD2
v_call: TRBV4-2

cdr3_nt: TGTGCCAGCAGCAGCCGGGACAGGGGGAACTATGGCTACACCTTC
cdr3_aa: CASSSRDRGNYGYTF
clone_size: few
j_call: TRBJ1-2
d_call: TRBD1
v_call: TRBV11-1

cdr3_nt: TGCGCCAGCAGCTTGCTTCGCCGCCCCACAGATACGCAGTATTTT
cdr3_aa: CASSLLRRPTDTQYF
clone_size: NA
j_call: TRBJ2-3
d_call: NA
v_call: TRBV5-1

cdr3_nt: TGTGCCAGCAGCTTAGATCGCAATGAGCAGTTCTTC
cdr3_aa: CASSLDRNEQFF
clone_size: NA
j_call: TRBJ2-1
d_call: NA
v_call: TRBV11-1

cdr3_nt: TGCAGGGGAGGGGACGGGAACACTGAAGCTTTCTTT
cdr3_aa: CRGGDGNTEAFF
clone_size: NA
j_call: TRBJ1-1
d_call: NA
v_call: TRBV29-1

cdr3_nt: TGTGCCAGCAGCCTATTGACTAGCGGAATATTGGGGGAGCTGTTTTTT
cdr3_aa: CASSLLTSGILGELFF
clone_size: NA
j_call: TRBJ2-2
d_call: TRBD2
v_call: TRBV14

cdr3_nt: TGTGCCAGCTCACCGTCACCTAACTATGGCTACACCTTC
cdr3_aa: CASSPSPNYGYTF
clone_size: NA
j_call: TRBJ1-2
d_call: NA
v_call: TRBV18

cdr3_nt: TGTGCCTGGAGCGAACAGGTTAACTATGGCTACACCTTC
cdr3_aa: CAWSEQVNYGYTF
clone_size: NA
j_call: TRBJ1-2
d_call: NA
v_call: TRBV30

cdr3_nt: TGTGCCAGCTTGGACAGTTGGAATGAAAAACTGTTTTTT
cdr3_aa: CASLDSWNEKLFF
clone_size: NA
j_call: TRBJ1-4
d_call: NA
v_call: TRBV6-1